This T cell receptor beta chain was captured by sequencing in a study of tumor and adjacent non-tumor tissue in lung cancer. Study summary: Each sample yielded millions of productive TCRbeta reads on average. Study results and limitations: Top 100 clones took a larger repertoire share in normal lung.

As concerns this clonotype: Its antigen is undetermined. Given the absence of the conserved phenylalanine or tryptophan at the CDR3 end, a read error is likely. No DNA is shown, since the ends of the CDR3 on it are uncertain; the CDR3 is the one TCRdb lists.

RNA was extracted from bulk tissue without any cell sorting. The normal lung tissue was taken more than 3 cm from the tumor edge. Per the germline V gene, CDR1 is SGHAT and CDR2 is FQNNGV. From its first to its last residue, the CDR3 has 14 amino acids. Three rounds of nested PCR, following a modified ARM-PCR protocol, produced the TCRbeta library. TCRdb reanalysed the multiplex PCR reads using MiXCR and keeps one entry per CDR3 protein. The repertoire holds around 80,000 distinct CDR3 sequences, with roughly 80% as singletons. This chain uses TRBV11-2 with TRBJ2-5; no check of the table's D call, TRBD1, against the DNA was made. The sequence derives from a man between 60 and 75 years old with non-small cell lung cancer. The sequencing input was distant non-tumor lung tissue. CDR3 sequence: CASSSGQVQETLYL.